This T cell receptor (beta chain) was profiled in a study of blood T cell repertoires in COVID-19. The overall study: Acute and convalescent COVID-19 samples came from the United States, Italy and Spain.

Method: immunoSEQ multiplex PCR; TCRdb's copy keeps in-frame clones and lacks some. Found here are about 120,000 clones, approximately 81% of them singletons; the top ten hold about 3.8%. V gave up 0 bases and J gave up 7 bases, with 10 bases separating them. In germline, CDR1 is GTSNPN, CDR2 SVGIG (reference sequence). This CDR3 region has 14 residues. The clonotype originates from a woman aged 50 to 60 with acute or convalescent COVID-19. Specimen: peripheral blood. The V gene is TRBV30, the J gene TRBJ1-6; D not certain. Here the CDR3 reads CAWSVALLNSPLHF. As DNA, the CDR3 is TGTGCCTGGAGTGTAGCATTGCTAAATTCACCCCTCCACTTT.